This TCR beta chain was captured by sequencing in a study of T cell responses to AZD1222 COVID-19 vaccine (dated by TCRdb to the early 2020s). General notes on the study: A total of 230 to 250 trial participants underwent TCR sequencing, of whom roughly 210 received two doses of AZD1222 and approximately 25 received two doses of the MenACWY control vaccine. Trial participants were enrolled into age subgroups of 18-55, 56-69 and 70-plus years, which contained approximately 150, 28 and 58 TCR-sequenced participants, respectively. Broader findings and caveats from the paper: The 56-69-year group was small, and its depth increase did not reach significance, likely because of low power. Vaccine-associated CD4 TCRs spanned the whole spike protein, with dominant responses in regions 160-218 and 743-854. No day 14 peak-response samples were available, so repertoires were characterized only after the peak T cell response. Most participants were white British and females outnumbered males, and the authors suggested that clonal diversity may have been underestimated. Conclusions about previously exposed vaccinees are limited, since just six AZD1222 recipients were seropositive for SARS-CoV-2 at baseline. Reportedly, almost half of the unique spike-specific TCRs recognized epitopes lying outside the regions that are mutated in the B.1.351 and B.1.1.7 variants. After two AZD1222 doses, spike-specific TCR breadth and depth were significantly higher than at day 0 and than in MenACWY recipients.

Remarks on this clone: Its antigen remains undetermined. Base qualities are not provided; no much larger clone lies one nucleotide away.

Spanning cysteine to phenylalanine, the CDR3 consists of 17 amino acids. Left in the record is the CDR3 DNA by itself, 51 bases read in frame from the first base. Reading the germline V gene (reference sequence) gives CDR1 LNHDA and CDR2 SQIVND. Trimming leaves V shorter by 1 base and J shorter by 1 base, with the junction holding 8 bases beyond the gene matches. In light of the paper, this sample's time point label describes: about 28 days (+/-7) after the second vaccine dose. Because spike-specific TCR depth and breadth did not differ between the two schedules, AZD1222 recipients who got a second dose at roughly 4 weeks were pooled with those who got a second dose at roughly 12 weeks. The vaccinee samples were drawn from two UK trials, COV001 and COV002, one of which was a single-blind randomized controlled phase 2/3 trial testing AZD1222 (ChAdOx1 nCoV-19) in healthy adults. Trial participant PBMC samples were collected at day 0 and day 28 after the second dose for TCRbeta chain sequencing.

The CDR3 regions of human TCRbeta chains were analyzed by immunosequencing. Regarding the original processing steps: Repertoire TCRs were matched against a reference library of SARS-CoV-2-specific TCRs generated with the MIRA antigen-specificity platform. Breadth meant the fraction of unique TCRs that were SARS-CoV-2-associated, whereas depth meant the fraction of total T cells that were SARS-CoV-2-associated. Each spike-specific TCR was assigned to its reactive spike region and to a CD4 or CD8 class using the MIRA data. Log10-transformed breadth and depth values were compared by one-way ANOVA with Sidak's multiple comparisons tests. TCRdb's version of the immuneACCESS table is confined to in-frame rearrangements and falls short of the full clone set. An unresolved V gene accounts for under half of the shortfall where checked; the remainder is of unknown origin. That table gives V, J and clone size, and the DNA gave D and trimming. Here the sample has about 150,000 clones; over 80% occur a single time. Of the sample, less than 3.5% falls within the top ten clones.

The receptor's source is an adult who received the AZD1222 COVID-19 vaccine. The chain is assembled from TRBV19 and TRBJ1-1; the junction holds 8 bases that match TRBD1. Sequences were derived from peripheral blood, sampled 28 days after the second AZD1222 dose. The CDR3 here reads CASSIARQGTGNTEAFF. The nucleotide sequence is TGTGCCAGTAGTATAGCCCGACAGGGGACTGGGAACACTGAAGCTTTCTTT. With the portions outside the CDR3 filled from the reference TRBV19 and TRBJ1-1 genes, the complete variable region becomes DGGITQSPKYLFRKEGQNVTLSCEQNLNHDAMYWYRQDPGQGLRLIYYSQIVNDFQKGDIAEGYSVSREKKESFPLTVTSAQKNPTAFYLCASSIARQGTGNTEAFFGQGTRLTVV.